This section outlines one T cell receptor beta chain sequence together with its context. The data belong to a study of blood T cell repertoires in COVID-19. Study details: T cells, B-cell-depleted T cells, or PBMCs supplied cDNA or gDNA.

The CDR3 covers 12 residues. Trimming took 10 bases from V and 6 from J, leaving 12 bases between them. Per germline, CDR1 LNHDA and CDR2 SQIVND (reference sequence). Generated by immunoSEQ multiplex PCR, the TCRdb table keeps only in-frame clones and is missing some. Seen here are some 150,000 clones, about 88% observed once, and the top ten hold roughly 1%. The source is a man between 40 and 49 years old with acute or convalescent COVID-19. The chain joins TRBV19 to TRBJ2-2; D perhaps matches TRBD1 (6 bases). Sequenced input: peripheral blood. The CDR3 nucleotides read TGTGCCATTGAACAGGGTTCCGGGGAGCTGTTTTTT. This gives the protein CAIEQGSGELFF.